This entry lists 26 T cell receptor beta chains sequenced from one sample in a study of T-cell reconstitution after alpha-beta-depleted transplantation in children. A library of TCRbeta sequences, prepared with unique molecular identifiers, was generated. TCRdb recomputed calls from the PCR reads with MiXCR, one row per CDR3 protein. The table has under 300,000 distinct CDR3 sequences, roughly 11% seen once. The material sequenced was peripheral blood, taken 180 days after TCRalphabeta/CD19-depleted stem cell transplant. The receptors stem from a male patient aged 2-9 years who had a stem cell transplant for chronic granulomatous disease, so the T cells may come from the graft donor.

The chain is built from TRBV27 and TRBJ1-1, with 8 bases fitting TRBD1. Germline V lookup: CDR1 MNHEY, CDR2 SMNVEV (reference sequence). The CDR3 consists of 16 residues. V shed 4 bases and J 0 bases; nucleotides not matched to a gene: 7. CDR3 loop: CASSSLGQGMNTEAFF. The CDR3 region has the DNA TGTGCCAGCAGTTCTCTTGGACAGGGAATGAACACTGAAGCTTTCTTT.

This clonotype was counted at least ten times. The rearrangement links TRBV19 to TRBJ2-7; the D is unclear. Germline V lookup: CDR1 LNHDA, CDR2 SQIVND (reference sequence). The V and J ends lost 5 bases and 3 bases respectively, with 11 bases between them. This CDR3 region has 13 residues. The DNA of the CDR3 is TGTGCCAGTAGTTTTGGCTCGGTCTACGAGCAGTACTTC. It translates to CASSFGSVYEQYF.

This clonotype was detected ten times or more. The chain couples TRBV29-1 to TRBJ2-3; maybe TRBD2 (6 bases). This CDR3 spans 11 amino acids. The germline V gene has CDR1 SQVTM and CDR2 ANQGSEA. Deletions cut 7 bases from V and 9 bases from J, with 14 bases between. The CDR3 spells CSGATGGTQYF. DNA of the CDR3: TGCAGCGGGGCGACCGGAGGGACGCAGTATTTT.

This clonotype was picked up many times. V usage is TRBV30 and J usage is TRBJ2-1; 12 bases match TRBD2. The germline V gene encodes CDR1 GTSNPN and CDR2 SVGIG (reference sequence). The CDR3 is 14 amino acids. V trimming: 5 bases; J trimming: 8 bases; junction bases outside the gene matches: 7. The CDR3 DNA is TGTGCCTGGGATCTAGCGGGAGGGCATTATGAGCAGTTCTTC. Protein product: CAWDLAGGHYEQFF.

This clonotype was found a few times. The rearrangement joins TRBV21-1 to TRBJ2-7; the table's D gene call, TRBD1, was not cross checked with the DNA. TRBV21-1 is designated a pseudogene. The length of the CDR3 is 11 residues. CDR3 in DNA: TGTGCCAGCACCAGGAACGGGGGGCTGTACTTC. Translating gives CASTRNGGLYF.

This clonotype was seen repeatedly, ten times or more. J is TRBJ1-6 and V is TRBV20-1; D ambiguous. The germline V gene has CDR1 DFQATT and CDR2 SNEGSKA (reference sequence). This CDR3 region has 12 residues. The ends were cut back, 5 bases at V and 9 bases at J, with 11 bases in the middle. The CDR3 bases are TGCAGTGCTCGATATATAGGTTCACCCCTCCACTTT. It is translated as CSARYIGSPLHF.

This clonotype was observed at least ten times. This chain connects TRBV7-2 to TRBJ2-1; 14 positions match TRBD2. Germline-derived CDR1 and CDR2 are SGHTA and FQGNSA. Trimming removed 4 bases from V and 15 bases from J; junction bases left unmatched: 14. This CDR3 spans 16 amino acids. The CDR3 DNA sequence: TGTGCCAGCAGCTCACCCTGGGTGGGACTAGCGGGGGCTCGGTTCTTC. Translating it yields CASSSPWVGLAGARFF.

The sample holds a few counts of this clonotype. The chain uses TRBV2 and TRBJ2-5; 14 nucleotides agree with TRBD2. The germline gives CDR1 SNHLY, CDR2 FYNNEI. The CDR3 is 17 amino acids. Trimming took 11 bases from V and 2 from J; bases not matched to a gene: 13. The CDR3 is CAEPGLAGDQRQETQYF. As DNA, the CDR3 is TGTGCCGAACCGGGACTAGCGGGGGACCAACGTCAAGAGACCCAGTACTTC.

This clonotype has at least ten counts. The chain is built from TRBV15 and TRBJ1-2, with D possibly TRBD1 on 5 matching bases. V shed 0 bases and J shed 8 bases, with 16 bases lying between them. The CDR3 loop spans 15 amino acids. Germline lookup yields CDR1 LNHNV and CDR2 YYDKDF (reference sequence). CDR3 in amino acids: CATSRDQGPYEGYTF. CDR3 coding DNA: TGTGCCACCAGCAGAGATCAGGGCCCCTATGAGGGCTACACCTTC.

The genes are TRBV5-4 and TRBJ2-1; D could derive from TRBD1 or TRBD2 (7 bases each). V was clipped by 4 bases and J by 5 bases, with 19 bases between them. CDR1 and CDR2 from the germline V gene are SGHNT and YYREEE (reference sequence). The CDR3 sequence is 16 residues long. The CDR3 reads CASSPPNRGGDNEQFF. The CDR3 DNA sequence: TGTGCCAGCAGCCCGCCCAACAGGGGAGGGGACAATGAGCAGTTCTTC.

This clonotype was counted many times. This chain joins TRBV28 and TRBJ1-5; D remains unclear. Germline V gene sequence: CDR1 MDHEN, CDR2 SYDVKM. The CDR3 has 14 residues. Trimming shortened V by 8 bases and J by 2 bases, and 13 bases separated the two germline ends. DNA for the CDR3: TGTGCCAGCTTTTATCGGGGAGGCAATCAGCCCCAGCATTTT. It encodes CASFYRGGNQPQHF.

This clonotype was seen repeatedly, ten times or more. The genes are TRBV12-3 or TRBV12-4 and TRBJ2-3; 10 bases line up with TRBD2. V dropped 2 bases and J dropped 8; count of bases not matched to a gene: 13. This CDR3 comprises 17 residues. Here the CDR3 DNA reads TGTGCCAGCAGTTTATCCCCCAGCGGGAGGGCCGCGCTTACGCAGTATTTT. The encoded protein is CASSLSPSGRAALTQYF.

This clonotype was seen repeatedly, ten times or more. This sequence joins TRBV20-1 and TRBJ2-3, with TRBD1 matching 10 bases. This CDR3 region has 15 residues. Germline CDR1 reads DFQATT; CDR2 reads SNEGSKA (reference sequence). The ends lost 5 bases at V and 4 bases at J; junction bases unmatched: 9. The CDR3: CSALSDRGLADTQYF. The CDR3 nucleotides are TGCAGTGCTCTGTCGGACAGGGGGTTGGCAGATACGCAGTATTTT.

This clonotype has more than one count but fewer than ten. The genes are TRBV11-2 and TRBJ2-3, with TRBD2 identical over 12 bases. The V gene's germline CDR1 is SGHAT and CDR2 FQNNGV. This CDR3 spans 18 amino acids. Trimming took 3 bases from V and 0 from J; bases not matched to a gene: 7. The CDR3 region is CASSFLAGGPRSTDTQYF. For the CDR3, the DNA is TGTGCCAGCAGCTTCCTAGCGGGGGGGCCTAGGAGCACAGATACGCAGTATTTT.

As regards this clonotype: One base away lies a much larger clone, so this may be a sequencing read error. The chain is built from TRBV28 and TRBJ2-4; D may be TRBD1 (5 bases). This CDR3 comprises 13 residues. The V gene's germline CDR1 is MDHEN and CDR2 SYDVKM. DNA for the CDR3: TGTGCCTGCAGTTTGGACACGGCCACCATTCAGTACTTC. Translated: CACSLDTATIQYF.

This clonotype was picked up many times. The J gene is TRBJ2-3, the V gene TRBV7-3; TRBD1 agrees at 11 bases. This CDR3 has 16 amino acids. V gave up 5 bases and J gave up 4 bases; unmatched junction bases: 8. CDR1 is SGHTA and CDR2 is FQGTGA in the germline V gene. The CDR3 DNA sequence: TGTGCCAGCAGCCAAGGGGACAGGGGGTGGGCAGATACGCAGTATTTT. Amino acids: CASSQGDRGWADTQYF. Full variable domain (outside the CDR3, taken from reference TRBV7-3 and TRBJ2-3): GAGVSQTPSNKVTEKGKYVELRCDPISGHTALYWYRQSLGQGPEFLIYFQGTGAADDSGLPNDRFFAVRPEGSVSTLKIQRTERGDSAVYLCASSQGDRGWADTQYFGPGTRLTVL.

The J gene is TRBJ2-7, the V gene TRBV18, with D hard to call. This CDR3 comprises 13 residues. V was clipped by 6 bases and J by 2 bases, with 11 bases between them. Germline V gene sequence: CDR1 KGHSH, CDR2 LQKENI. In nucleotides, the CDR3 is TGTGCCAGCTCGTCCCTATTCACCTACGAGCAGTACTTC. Encoded protein: CASSSLFTYEQYF.

This CDR3 is CAWRQGLAGGPSYEQYF. In DNA form, the CDR3 reads TGTGCCTGGAGACAGGGACTAGCGGGAGGGCCGTCCTACGAGCAGTACTTC. The V gene is TRBV30, the J gene TRBJ2-7; TRBD2 agrees at 16 bases. The CDR3 extends over 17 amino acids. The ends lost 3 bases at V and 1 base at J; junction bases unmatched: 6. CDR1 and CDR2 from the germline V gene are GTSNPN and SVGIG (reference sequence).

In its sample, this clonotype was seen many times. V and J are TRBV14 and TRBJ1-5; D perhaps matches TRBD1 (5 bases). Per the germline V gene, CDR1 is SGHDN and CDR2 is FVKESK. The CDR3 has 17 amino acids. The ends were cut back, 0 bases at V and 3 bases at J, with 15 bases in the middle. The DNA of the CDR3 is TGTGCCAGCAGCCAAGAGGAGGGGCGAGGGGTCAATCAGCCCCAGCATTTT. Translated, it gives CASSQEEGRGVNQPQHF.

This clonotype was counted ten times or more. The chain recombines TRBV20-1 with TRBJ1-5; D remains unclear. The CDR3 runs to 15 residues. V was cut by 1 base and J by 2 bases, with 12 bases left in between. Germline values: CDR1 DFQATT, CDR2 SNEGSKA (reference sequence). CDR3 in amino acids: CSARVTLGGNQPQHF. The CDR3 DNA follows: TGCAGTGCTAGAGTTACCCTTGGAGGCAATCAGCCCCAGCATTTT.

Many counts were recorded for this clonotype. V and J are TRBV7-9 and TRBJ2-7, with 11 nucleotides matching TRBD2. Germline V gene sequence: CDR1 SEHNR, CDR2 FQNEAQ (reference sequence). The CDR3 length is 17 residues. V lost 5 bases, J lost 3 bases, and 12 bases stayed unmatched. The CDR3: CASSRNLAGGPNYEQYF. CDR3 nucleotides: TGTGCCAGCAGCCGAAACCTAGCGGGAGGTCCCAACTACGAGCAGTACTTC.

This clonotype has at least ten counts. V is TRBV12-3 or TRBV12-4 and J is TRBJ2-2; 8 nucleotides match TRBD2. Trimming at V came to 6 bases and at J to 7 bases, leaving 10 bases not matched to a gene. This CDR3 spans 15 amino acids. The CDR3 DNA reads TGTGCCAGCAGGGCGGGACTAGATCGTGGCGGGGAGCTGTTTTTT. Translated, it gives CASRAGLDRGGELFF.

This clonotype was seen at least ten times. The chain has TRBV7-6 and TRBJ2-3; 11 bases are a match to TRBD2. This CDR3 has 16 amino acids. The V segment lost 4 bases and the J segment 1 base; nucleotides outside the gene matches: 4. Germline assignment: CDR1 SGHVS and CDR2 FNYEAQ. DNA for the CDR3: TGTGCCAGCAGCTCGACTAGCGGGGCCCGCACAGATACGCAGTATTTT. It encodes CASSSTSGARTDTQYF.

This clonotype was recorded at least ten times. This chain links TRBV5-1 with TRBJ2-1; perhaps TRBD2 as D (5 bases). Germline V gene lookup returns CDR1 SGHRS and CDR2 YFSETQ. Trimming cost V 5 bases and J 0 bases, with 12 bases left between them. The CDR3 consists of 15 residues. The CDR3: CASRVRTSSYNEQFF. The CDR3 bases are TGCGCCAGCAGAGTCAGAACTAGCTCCTACAATGAGCAGTTCTTC.

This clonotype came up many times. This rearrangement joins TRBV5-1 to TRBJ2-1; D uncertain. This CDR3 has 15 amino acids. CDR1 and CDR2 from the germline V gene are SGHRS and YFSETQ. V dropped 0 bases and J dropped 0 bases, with 7 bases sitting between them. Here the CDR3 reads CASSLDLGSYNEQFF. CDR3 in DNA: TGCGCCAGCAGCTTGGACTTAGGCTCCTACAATGAGCAGTTCTTC.

In this sample, this clonotype turned up many times. V is TRBV10-3 and J is TRBJ2-4; perhaps D is TRBD1 or TRBD2 (5 bases each). Between the trimmed V and J ends, which lost 5 bases and 13 bases, there was a span of 15 bases. Germline V gene data show CDR1 as ENHRY and CDR2 as SYGVKD. The CDR3 spans 12 residues. The CDR3 region is CAISKSGTGQYF. CDR3 nucleotides: TGTGCCATCAGTAAATCCGGGACGGGACAGTACTTC.